Shown below are 22 T cell receptor beta chains from a single sample sequenced in a study of cytomegalovirus exposure and HLA in healthy donors. Amplification used 60 Vbeta primers and 13 Jbeta primers. Some clones are missing from TCRdb's copy, which holds only in-frame ones; the method was immunoSEQ multiplex PCR. The table lists fewer than 200,000 clones, about four fifths of them singletons. The sequenced material came from PBMCs. The source is a woman younger than 30 in good health and CMV-seronegative.

V gene TRBV5-6 combines with J gene TRBJ1-4; D is undetermined. The V gene lost 4 bases and the J gene lost 8 bases, with 21 bases spanning the gap. CDR1 and CDR2 from the germline V gene are SGHDT and YYEEEE. The CDR3 loop spans 16 amino acids. The CDR3 region is CASSPRGPVSGEKLFF. CDR3 coding DNA: TGTGCCAGCAGCCCCCGCGGGCCAGTCTCCGGGGAAAAACTGTTTTTT.

This clone was found a few times. The chain joins TRBV13 to TRBJ2-1; 12 nucleotides match TRBD2. V lost 10 bases to trimming and J lost 4 bases; unmatched junction nucleotides: 8. The germline V gene has CDR1 PRHDT and CDR2 FYEKMQ (reference sequence). The CDR3 consists of 15 residues. CDR3 in amino acids: CATSSGRAGYNEQFF. The CDR3 nucleotides are TGTGCCACCTCTAGCGGGAGGGCGGGTTACAATGAGCAGTTCTTC.

This clone was detected a few times. This chain links TRBV2 with TRBJ2-1; TRBD2 agrees at 16 bases. Germline lookup yields CDR1 SNHLY and CDR2 FYNNEI. V lost 8 bases, J lost 0 bases, and 7 bases stayed unmatched. The CDR3 is made up of 18 amino acids. DNA for the CDR3: TGTGCCAGCTTAGGGACTAGCGGGAGGGCCAGCTCCTACAATGAGCAGTTCTTC. Its translation: CASLGTSGRASSYNEQFF.

The chain has TRBV6-5 and TRBJ1-5; perhaps TRBD1 as D (6 bases). This CDR3 contains 15 residues. Germline CDR1 is MNHEY and CDR2 is SVGAGI. Deletions cut 6 bases from V and 0 bases from J, with 12 bases between. The chain's CDR3 is CASSGQFNSNQPQHF. In nucleotides, the CDR3 is TGTGCCAGCAGCGGACAGTTTAATAGCAATCAGCCCCAGCATTTT.

This chain links TRBV19 with TRBJ1-3; possible D gene TRBD1, 5 bases. This CDR3 region has 14 residues. Germline CDR1 reads LNHDA; CDR2 reads SQIVND (reference sequence). Trimming stripped 6 bases from V and 2 bases from J, with 11 bases between. This chain's CDR3 is CASREQAAGNTIYF. The CDR3 coding sequence is TGTGCCAGTAGGGAACAGGCGGCTGGAAACACCATATATTTT.

The chain couples TRBV5-4 to TRBJ1-4; no definite D call. The CDR3 consists of 12 residues. Germline CDR1 SGHNT, CDR2 YYREEE (reference sequence). Between the trimmed V and J ends, which lost 2 bases and 8 bases, there was a span of 7 bases. In nucleotides, the CDR3 is TGTGCCAGCAGCTTCAGCGGGGAAAAACTGTTTTTT. Amino acid sequence: CASSFSGEKLFF. The full variable domain, in which reference TRBV5-4 and TRBJ1-4 provide the parts outside the CDR3, is ETGVTQSPTHLIKTRGQQVTLRCSSQSGHNTVSWYQQALGQGPQFIFQYYREEENGRGNFPPRFSGLQFPNYSSELNVNALELDDSALYLCASSFSGEKLFFGSGTQLSVL.

This clone was counted only a few times. The chain joins TRBV6-5 to TRBJ2-1, with 7 positions matching TRBD2. The CDR3 consists of 13 residues. Germline V lookup: CDR1 MNHEY, CDR2 SVGAGI. After removal of 2 bases from V and 14 bases from J, the junction contained 9 bases not matched to a gene. For the CDR3, the DNA is TGTGCCAGCAGTTACACCGAGACTAGCAAGAAGTTCTTC. This encodes CASSYTETSKKFF.

The chain couples TRBV30 to TRBJ2-7; D unclear. Trimming took 1 base from V and 4 from J, leaving 5 bases between them. From germline, CDR1 is GTSNPN and CDR2 SVGIG (reference sequence). CDR3 length: 11 amino acids. The CDR3 DNA follows: TGTGCCTGGAGTGGAGGATACGAGCAGTACTTC. It encodes CAWSGGYEQYF.

The V call is TRBV6-1, the J call TRBJ2-7, with no clear D. Looked up from germline, CDR1 is MNHNS and CDR2 is SASEGT. CDR3 length equals 15 residues. The V end lost 0 bases, the J end lost 0 bases, and 9 bases lay between the germline ends. The CDR3 sequence is CASSEARQSSYEQYF. The CDR3 region has the DNA TGTGCCAGCAGTGAAGCGAGGCAGAGCTCCTACGAGCAGTACTTC.

The chain employs TRBV18 and TRBJ1-4; D ambiguous. The CDR3 loop spans 17 amino acids. The V and J ends lost 3 bases and 0 bases respectively, with 14 bases between them. CDR1 is KGHSH and CDR2 is LQKENI in the germline V gene. The CDR3 spells CASSPREYGATNEKLFF. The CDR3 bases are TGTGCCAGCTCACCGAGAGAGTACGGAGCAACTAATGAAAAACTGTTTTTT.

CDR3 bases: TGTGCCAGTAGTGAGAGGATAGGACATAAAGATCAGCCCCAGCATTTT. Translated: CASSERIGHKDQPQHF. This rearrangement joins TRBV19 to TRBJ1-5; a possible D gene is TRBD1 (5 bases). V lost 5 bases, J lost 5 bases, and 19 bases lay in between. This CDR3 spans 16 amino acids. Germline V gene data show CDR1 as LNHDA and CDR2 as SQIVND (reference sequence).

The rearrangement joins TRBV13 to TRBJ1-4; the D is unclear. The germline CDR1 and CDR2 sequences are PRHDT and FYEKMQ (reference sequence). There are 11 residues in the CDR3. Trimming pared 8 bases from V and 4 bases from J, leaving 5 bases between. CDR3 region: CASGHNEKLFF. The CDR3 region has the DNA TGTGCCAGCGGCCATAATGAAAAACTGTTTTTT. The full variable domain, completed using reference TRBV13 and TRBJ1-4, is AAGVIQSPRHLIKEKRETATLKCYPIPRHDTVYWYQQGPGQDPQFLISFYEKMQSDKGSIPDRFSAQQFSDYHSELNMSSLELGDSALYFCASGHNEKLFFGSGTQLSVL.

The chain is built from TRBV7-2 and TRBJ1-1; the D is unclear. Germline values: CDR1 SGHTA, CDR2 FQGNSA. V lost 3 bases, J lost 8 bases, and 13 bases lay in between. The CDR3 totals 13 residues. The CDR3 sequence is CASSFRHLKEAFF. In nucleotides, the CDR3 is TGTGCCAGCAGCTTCCGACACCTGAAGGAAGCTTTCTTT.

The rearrangement links TRBV10-3 to TRBJ2-1; weak D call: TRBD2 (6 bases). The length of the CDR3 is 15 residues. Trimming took 5 bases from V and 5 from J, leaving 16 bases between them. CDR1 is ENHRY and CDR2 is SYGVKD in the germline V gene. CDR3 DNA sequence: TGTGCCATCAGTCTCCTAGCGCCACCTGACAATGAGCAGTTCTTC. It codes for CAISLLAPPDNEQFF.

The V and J genes are TRBV6-1 and TRBJ2-7, with 12 positions matching TRBD1. CDR1 and CDR2 from the germline V gene are MNHNS and SASEGT. Trimming cost V 3 bases and J 3 bases; bases outside gene matches: 6. The CDR3 covers 16 residues. The CDR3 reads CASSEGQGAGFYEQYF. The CDR3 DNA reads as TGTGCCAGCAGTGAGGGACAGGGGGCAGGGTTCTACGAGCAGTACTTC.

This clone was seen more than once but under ten times. V usage is TRBV19 and J usage is TRBJ1-5; a possible D gene is TRBD1 (6 bases). This CDR3 has 15 residues. V was shortened by 4 bases and J by 4 bases, with 14 bases between the two germline ends. CDR1 is LNHDA and CDR2 is SQIVND in the germline V gene (reference sequence). CDR3 nucleotides: TGTGCCAGTAGTAGCGGTGACAGGAGAAATCAGCCCCAGCATTTT. It specifies CASSSGDRRNQPQHF.

The genes are TRBV28 and TRBJ2-5, with no clear D. Trimming took off 6 bases at V and 1 base at J, with 18 bases between the two ends. This CDR3 has 16 amino acids. CDR1 is MDHEN, CDR2 SYDVKM, per germline. The CDR3 region has the DNA TGTGCCAGCAGGCCACCCCGCAGATCGGGCCAAGAGACCCAGTACTTC. It specifies CASRPPRRSGQETQYF.

V usage is TRBV2 and J usage is TRBJ1-4; 9 bases map to TRBD1. V gave up 10 bases and J gave up 8 bases; unmatched junction bases: 17. The CDR3 consists of 16 residues. The germline V gene encodes CDR1 SNHLY and CDR2 FYNNEI. DNA of the CDR3: TGTGCCACCATACCAAGGCCGGGACAGGGAAGGGAAAAACTGTTTTTT. Translating gives CATIPRPGQGREKLFF.

About this clone: Within the sample, other DNA sequences also encode this same CDR3. The V call is TRBV28, the J call TRBJ2-3; 12 bases line up with TRBD2. The CDR3 spans 15 residues. CDR1 and CDR2 (germline): MDHEN, SYDVKM. Losses at the gene ends were 5 bases for V and 6 bases for J; bases not matched to a gene: 6. CDR3 sequence (DNA): TGTGCCAGCAGTCCAGGACTAGCGGGGACGGATACGCAGTATTTT. It is translated as CASSPGLAGTDTQYF.

The V and J genes are TRBV2 and TRBJ2-2, with 9 bases matching TRBD2. The V and J ends lost 6 bases and 6 bases, in that order; junction bases with no gene match: 5. This CDR3 has 14 amino acids. The germline gives CDR1 SNHLY, CDR2 FYNNEI. CDR3 loop: CASSFRGGAGELFF. Written as DNA, the CDR3 is TGTGCCAGCAGCTTTCGCGGGGGGGCCGGGGAGCTGTTTTTT.

The rearrangement joins TRBV12-1 to TRBJ2-2; the table assigns TRBD2, which was not confirmed against the DNA. TRBV12-1 is assigned pseudogene status. The CDR3 is 13 amino acids. CDR3 sequence reads: CATGWEGTGELFF. The CDR3 nucleotides read TGTGCCACGGGATGGGAGGGCACCGGGGAGCTGTTTTTT.

The genes are TRBV19 and TRBJ1-1; D unresolved. Germline assignment: CDR1 LNHDA and CDR2 SQIVND (reference sequence). The CDR3 consists of 13 residues. Trimming pared 4 bases from V and 1 base from J, leaving 7 bases between. The CDR3 protein is CASSTVKNTEAFF. DNA for the CDR3: TGTGCCAGTAGTACAGTTAAGAACACTGAAGCTTTCTTT.